This TCR beta chain was obtained from a study of T cell repertoires in cytomegalovirus infection. Looking at the study overall: Evidence of both CMV infection and a matching HLA type came from public TCR beta signatures.

Only a few counts were recorded for this clonotype. This CDR3 spans 15 amino acids. The germline V gene has CDR1 MNHEY and CDR2 SMNVEV (reference sequence). V was shortened by 5 bases and J by 3 bases, with 16 bases between the two germline ends. TCRdb reprocessed the reads via MiXCR and lists one record per CDR3 protein. The sample lists 150,000 to 200,000 distinct CDR3 sequences, roughly an eighth occurring once. The sequence was collected from a human donor in good health (CMV status not recorded). Some clones in this sample may be carry-over from other donors' samples. This chain connects TRBV27 to TRBJ1-2; no firm D call. The sequencing sample was made of PBMCs. CDR3 protein: CASSLTQLTDYGYTF. The CDR3 DNA sequence: TGTGCCAGCAGTCTCACACAGCTAACCGACTATGGCTACACCTTC.